These 21 T cell receptor beta chains originate from one sample sequenced in a study of T cell repertoires in cytomegalovirus infection. Each CDR3 protein is one row after TCRdb ran MiXCR on the reads. Of roughly 100,000 distinct CDR3 sequences listed, 16% were seen once; the top ten hold over 8%. The sample was PBMCs. The receptors stem from a human donor in good health (CMV status not recorded). Some clones in this sample may be carry-over from other donors' samples.

At least ten counts were recorded for this clonotype. The genes are TRBV6-2 or TRBV6-3 and TRBJ2-3, with 8 bases aligning to TRBD1. The CDR3 extends over 18 amino acids. CDR1 is MNHEY, CDR2 SVGEGT, per germline. Trimming at V came to 0 bases and at J to 0 bases, leaving 8 bases not matched to a gene. The CDR3 DNA sequence: TGTGCCAGCAGTTACTCCCGACGACAGGGGAGTAGCACAGATACGCAGTATTTT. This encodes CASSYSRRQGSSTDTQYF.

This clonotype was detected ten times or more. This chain connects TRBV12-5 to TRBJ2-2; 7 nucleotides align to TRBD2. Trimming cost V 5 bases and J 5 bases; bases outside gene matches: 5. The CDR3 runs 14 residues. CDR1 and CDR2 from the germline V gene are LGHNT and FRNRAP. CDR3 protein: CASGQRLATGELFF. In DNA form, the CDR3 reads TGTGCTAGTGGTCAGCGACTAGCAACCGGGGAGCTGTTTTTT.

This clonotype has a handful of counts. This chain links TRBV19 with TRBJ1-1, with D perhaps matching TRBD1 (5 bases). CDR1 and CDR2 from the germline V gene are LNHDA and SQIVND (reference sequence). V dropped 5 bases and J dropped 0 bases, with 10 bases sitting between them. This CDR3 is built from 14 residues. The CDR3 DNA sequence: TGTGCCAGTAGTGTGGACACCTTGAACACTGAAGCTTTCTTT. Translation gives CASSVDTLNTEAFF.

This clonotype counts as medium-sized (0.01 to 0.1%). The rearrangement uses TRBV7-8 and TRBJ2-2; D is possibly TRBD1 (5 bases). V gave up 4 bases and J gave up 5 bases, with 11 bases separating them. This CDR3 has 14 amino acids. Germline CDR1 SGHVS, CDR2 FQNEAQ. The CDR3 spells CASSSYPGTGELFF. The CDR3 bases are TGTGCCAGCAGCTCGTATCCAGGGACCGGGGAGCTGTTTTTT.

CDR3 nucleotide sequence: TGCAGCGTGCCAACAGCGAAAGGCGAAAAACTGTTTTTT. Protein sequence: CSVPTAKGEKLFF. V usage is TRBV29-1 and J usage is TRBJ1-4; D gene unclear. Germline V CDR1 and CDR2: SQVTM, ANQGSEA. This CDR3 is 13 amino acids long. Trimming stripped 6 bases from V and 8 bases from J, with 16 bases between.

The chain employs TRBV2 and TRBJ2-1; D gene uncertain. The CDR3 is 11 amino acids. V dropped 8 bases and J dropped 3 bases, with 5 bases sitting between them. Germline lookup yields CDR1 SNHLY and CDR2 FYNNEI. The CDR3 coding sequence is TGTGCCAGCTCAGACTACAATGAGCAGTTCTTC. It translates to CASSDYNEQFF.

This chain connects TRBV5-1 to TRBJ2-5, with D perhaps assigned TRBD1 or TRBD2 (5 bases each). V lost 1 base and J 2 bases, leaving 9 bases between the germline ends. The CDR3 loop spans 14 amino acids. CDR1 is SGHRS and CDR2 is YFSETQ in the germline V gene. The CDR3 here is CASSLFWGQETQYF. CDR3 nucleotide sequence: TGCGCCAGCAGCTTGTTCTGGGGGCAAGAGACCCAGTACTTC.

Many counts were recorded for this clonotype. The chain is built from TRBV28 and TRBJ1-2, with no clear D. The CDR3 length is 15 residues. CDR1 and CDR2 (germline): MDHEN, SYDVKM. Trimming took off 6 bases at V and 1 base at J, with 15 bases between the two ends. The CDR3 region is CASSPTSGDNYGYTF. The DNA of the CDR3 is TGTGCCAGCAGCCCCACTTCAGGTGATAACTATGGCTACACCTTC.

J is TRBJ2-2 and V is TRBV29-1; unclear D gene. Per the germline V gene, CDR1 is SQVTM and CDR2 is ANQGSEA. This CDR3 has 14 amino acids. Deletions cut 0 bases from V and 5 bases from J, with 10 bases between. CDR3 nucleotide sequence: TGCAGCGTTGAAGACGGCCGACGGACCGGGGAGCTGTTTTTT. Its translation is CSVEDGRRTGELFF.

This clonotype was seen many times. This rearrangement joins TRBV6-6 to TRBJ1-6; 10 positions agree with TRBD1. Germline trimming cut 7 bases from V and 9 bases from J; bases unmatched to any gene: 12. Per the germline V gene, CDR1 is MNHNY and CDR2 is SVGAGI (reference sequence). This CDR3 has 16 residues. The CDR3 bases are TGTGCCAGCATCGACGGGGGACAGGGGATAGCTTCACCCCTCCACTTT. Its translation is CASIDGGQGIASPLHF.

In this sample, this clonotype turned up many times. The chain recombines TRBV12-3 or TRBV12-4 with TRBJ1-2; D gene uncertain. The CDR3 runs to 15 residues. With 4 bases removed from V and 8 bases from J, the gap between germline ends came to 20 bases. The CDR3 region has the DNA TGTGCCAGCAGTTCCGAAAAGCACGCGTCGGGCGGCTACACCTTC. This codes for CASSSEKHASGGYTF.

This clonotype was picked up a small number of times. V gene TRBV2 combines with J gene TRBJ2-6, with a tentative D call TRBD2 (5 bases). This CDR3 contains 16 residues. V lost 5 bases, J lost 6 bases, and 17 bases lay in between. Germline V gene lookup returns CDR1 SNHLY and CDR2 FYNNEI. The CDR3 bases are TGTGCCAGCAGTTCGGAGGACCTGTTGTCGGCCAACGTCCTGACTTTC. Its translation: CASSSEDLLSANVLTF.

At least ten counts were recorded for this clonotype. V and J are TRBV6-1 and TRBJ1-5, with D uncertain. Trimming removed 6 bases at V and 2 bases at J, with 5 bases between. In germline, CDR1 is MNHNS, CDR2 SASEGT. CDR3 length: 12 residues. CDR3 coding DNA: TGTGCCAGCAGAGAGGGCAATCAGCCCCAGCATTTT. Encoded protein: CASREGNQPQHF.

In this sample, this clonotype turned up many times. This sequence joins TRBV7-8 and TRBJ2-1, with D possibly matching TRBD1 (6 bases). The CDR3 covers 20 residues. Between the trimmed V and J ends, which lost 8 bases and 3 bases, there was a span of 32 bases. The germline V gene encodes CDR1 SGHVS and CDR2 FQNEAQ. CDR3 in DNA: TGTGCCAGCTTGAAACCAACGGACAGAACTACAGCCCGGGTCTACAATGAGCAGTTCTTC. Translation gives CASLKPTDRTTARVYNEQFF.

The rearrangement joins TRBV4-2 to TRBJ1-4, with 11 bases aligning to TRBD1. The CDR3 extends over 16 amino acids. J lost 6 bases, V lost 3 bases, and 6 bases had no gene match. CDR1 is LGHNA and CDR2 is YNFKEQ in the germline V gene. The CDR3 region is CASSHPPGQGDEKLFF. The CDR3 coding sequence is TGTGCCAGCAGCCACCCTCCGGGACAGGGGGATGAAAAACTGTTTTTT.

This clonotype occurred many times. J is TRBJ2-3 and V is TRBV7-2; TRBD2 aligns across 11 bases. Per the germline V gene, CDR1 is SGHTA and CDR2 is FQGNSA. The J segment lost 2 bases and the V segment lost 0 bases, leaving 1 base of the junction unmatched. The CDR3 extends over 16 amino acids. The CDR3 DNA follows: TGTGCCAGCAGCTTAGCGACTAGCGGGGCCACAGATACGCAGTATTTT. Protein product: CASSLATSGATDTQYF.

Concerning this clonotype: A much larger clone lies a single base off, so this may be a read error. This CDR3 fails to terminate in the conserved phenylalanine or tryptophan, so it likely reflects a read error. The rearrangement links TRBV5-1 to TRBJ2-5, with 7 positions matching TRBD1. This CDR3 contains 15 residues. The trim removed 2 bases at V and 1 base at J, leaving 5 bases unmatched. Germline V gene lookup returns CDR1 SGHRS and CDR2 YFSETQ. CDR3 DNA: TGCGCCAGCAGCTTCCAGGGACAGTTCCAAGAGACCCAGTACCTC. Protein sequence: CASSFQGQFQETQYL.

This clonotype showed up many times. Here the CDR3 reads CASSSRTGGNEKLFF. The CDR3 DNA follows: TGTGCCAGCAGCTCACGGACAGGGGGAAATGAAAAACTGTTTTTT. The chain recombines TRBV5-4 with TRBJ1-4, with 10 nucleotides matching TRBD1. V was clipped by 3 bases and J by 5 bases; unmatched bases: 4. Looked up from germline, CDR1 is SGHNT and CDR2 is YYREEE (reference sequence). There are 15 residues in the CDR3.

This clonotype was counted at least ten times. The CDR3 sequence is CASSLEGTGELFF. CDR3 nucleotides: TGTGCCAGCAGCTTAGAGGGAACCGGGGAGCTGTTTTTT. The chain joins TRBV7-2 to TRBJ2-2; D not resolved. This CDR3 contains 13 residues. Germline CDR1 is SGHTA and CDR2 is FQGNSA. V lost 1 base to trimming and J lost 5 bases, with 5 bases between them.

This clonotype was seen many times. J is TRBJ1-1 and V is TRBV6-6, with 7 bases matching TRBD1. Germline V CDR1 and CDR2: MNHNY, SVGAGI (reference sequence). The V gene end was trimmed by 5 bases and the J gene end by 6 bases; junction bases not matched to a gene: 12. This CDR3 is built from 15 residues. CDR3 protein: CASSRDTGVGAEAFF. The CDR3 nucleotides are TGTGCCAGCAGTCGGGACACAGGGGTGGGCGCTGAAGCTTTCTTT.

This chain links TRBV28 with TRBJ1-2; possibly TRBD1 for D (5 bases). The CDR3 sequence is 13 residues long. Trimming cost V 7 bases and J 8 bases, with 17 bases left between them. Germline assignment: CDR1 MDHEN and CDR2 SYDVKM. Here the CDR3 reads CASTTGAVLGYTF. CDR3 DNA sequence: TGTGCCAGCACCACCGGGGCAGTCTTGGGCTACACCTTC.